A selection of T cell receptor beta chains follows, all from one sample in a study of cytomegalovirus exposure and HLA in healthy donors. Using immunoSEQ multiplex PCR, the repertoire was profiled, and TCRdb retains in-frame clones only, with some absent. The top ten hold about 1.7% of the sample, which has approximately 180,000 clones, 82% seen once. The sample comprised PBMCs. These receptors originate from a woman aged 18-30 years in good health and CMV-seronegative. Each CDR3 is given with its conserved first and last residue. Fields, in order: J gene, V gene, clone size, D gene, CDR3 DNA, CDR3 protein. A D gene is named only where the DNA matches it firmly. Not every row has a clone size; where given, it reads once, few, many or a size class.

TRBJ2-1 | TRBV4-3 | . | . | TGCGCCAGCAGCCCAAGGTTGAGCGGATACAATGAGCAGTTCTTC | CASSPRLSGYNEQFF
TRBJ2-2 | TRBV6-5 | . | TRBD2 | TGTGCCACCCATAGCGGGAGGGCCACCGGGGAGCTGTTTTTT | CATHSGRATGELFF
TRBJ2-1 | TRBV19 | . | TRBD2 | TGTGCCAGTAGTATAATGGGTGGACTAGCGGGATACAATGAGCAGTTCTTC | CASSIMGGLAGYNEQFF
TRBJ2-5 | TRBV19 | . | . | TGTGCCAGTAGTATAAGGCGGCAAGCGGAAGAGACCCAGTACTTC | CASSIRRQAEETQYF
TRBJ2-5 | TRBV28 | once | . | TGTGCCAGCAGGCTAGGGGGACCCAAAGAGACCCAGTACTTC | CASRLGGPKETQYF
TRBJ2-1 | TRBV28 | . | . | TGTGCCAGCCTTACCCCTACGGAGTCCAATGAGCAGTTCTTC | CASLTPTESNEQFF
TRBJ2-1 | TRBV5-1 | . | TRBD2 | TGCGCCAGCAGTTTAAGCGGGAGTTGGAATGAGCAGTTCTTC | CASSLSGSWNEQFF
TRBJ2-3 | TRBV2 | . | . | TGTGCCAGCAGGAAGGGGCCCGTTAGCACAGATACGCAGTATTTT | CASRKGPVSTDTQYF
TRBJ1-2 | TRBV7-9 | . | . | TGTTCCAGCAGCGACACGACCGCTAACTATGGCTACACCTTC | CSSSDTTANYGYTF
TRBJ2-3 | TRBV30 | . | . | TGTGCCTGGAGTGTACAGGTCATTTCAGGGGGCACAGATACGCAGTATTTT | CAWSVQVISGGTDTQYF